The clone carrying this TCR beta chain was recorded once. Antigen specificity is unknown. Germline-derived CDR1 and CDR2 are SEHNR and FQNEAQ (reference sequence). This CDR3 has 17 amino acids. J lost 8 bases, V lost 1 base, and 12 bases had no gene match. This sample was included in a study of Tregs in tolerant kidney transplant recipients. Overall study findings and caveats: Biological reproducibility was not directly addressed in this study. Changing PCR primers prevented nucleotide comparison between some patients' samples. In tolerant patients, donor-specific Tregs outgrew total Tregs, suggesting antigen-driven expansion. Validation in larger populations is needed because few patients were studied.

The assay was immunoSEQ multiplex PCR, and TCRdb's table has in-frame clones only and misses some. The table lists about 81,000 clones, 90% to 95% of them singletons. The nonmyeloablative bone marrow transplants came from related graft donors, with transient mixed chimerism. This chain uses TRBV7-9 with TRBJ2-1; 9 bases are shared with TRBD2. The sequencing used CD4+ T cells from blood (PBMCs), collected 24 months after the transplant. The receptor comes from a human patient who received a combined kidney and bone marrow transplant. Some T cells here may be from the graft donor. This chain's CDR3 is CASSLEPPASGKDEQFF. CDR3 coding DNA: TGTGCCAGCAGCTTAGAGCCCCCCGCTAGCGGGAAGGATGAGCAGTTCTTC.